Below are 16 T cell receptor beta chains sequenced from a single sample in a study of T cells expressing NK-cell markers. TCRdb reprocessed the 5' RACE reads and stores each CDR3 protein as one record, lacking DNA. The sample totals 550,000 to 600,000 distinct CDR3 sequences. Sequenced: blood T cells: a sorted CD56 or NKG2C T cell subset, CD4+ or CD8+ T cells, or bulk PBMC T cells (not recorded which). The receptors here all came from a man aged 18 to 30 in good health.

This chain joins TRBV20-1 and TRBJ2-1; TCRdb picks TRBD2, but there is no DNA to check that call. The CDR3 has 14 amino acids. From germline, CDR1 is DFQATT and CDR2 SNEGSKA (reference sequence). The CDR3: CSASNSGSYNEQFF.

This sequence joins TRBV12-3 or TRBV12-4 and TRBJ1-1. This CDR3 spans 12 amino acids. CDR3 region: CASSPRLLEAFF.

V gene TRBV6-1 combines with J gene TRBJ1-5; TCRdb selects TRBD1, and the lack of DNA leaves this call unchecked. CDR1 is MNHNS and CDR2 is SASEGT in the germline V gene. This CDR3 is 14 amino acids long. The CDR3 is CASSEMQGVQPQHF.

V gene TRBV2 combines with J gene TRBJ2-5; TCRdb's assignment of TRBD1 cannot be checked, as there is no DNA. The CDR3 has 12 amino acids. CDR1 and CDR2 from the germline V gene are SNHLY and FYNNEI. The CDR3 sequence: CATGPNRETQYF. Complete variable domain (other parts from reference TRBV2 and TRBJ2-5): EPEVTQTPSHQVTQMGQEVILRCVPISNHLYFYWYRQILGQKVEFLVSFYNNEISEKSEIFDDQFSVERPDGSNFTLKIRSTKLEDSAMYFCATGPNRETQYFGPGTRLLVL.

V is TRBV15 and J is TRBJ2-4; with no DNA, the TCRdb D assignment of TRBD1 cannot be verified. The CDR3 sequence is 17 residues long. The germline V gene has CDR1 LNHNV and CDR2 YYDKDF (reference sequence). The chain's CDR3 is CATSREQGTLAKNIQYF.

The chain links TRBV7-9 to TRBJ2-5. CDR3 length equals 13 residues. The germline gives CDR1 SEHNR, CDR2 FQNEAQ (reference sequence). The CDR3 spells CASSPSGGETQYF.

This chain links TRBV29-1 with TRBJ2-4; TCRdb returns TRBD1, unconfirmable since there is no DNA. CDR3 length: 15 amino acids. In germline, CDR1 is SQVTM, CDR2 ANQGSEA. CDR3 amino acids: CSVRGTQGLGNIQYF. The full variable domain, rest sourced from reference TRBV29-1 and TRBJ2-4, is SAVISQKPSRDICQRGTSLTIQCQVDSQVTMMFWYRQQPGQSLTLIATANQGSEATYESGFVIDKFPISRPNLTFSTLTVSNMSPEDSSIYLCSVRGTQGLGNIQYFGAGTRLSVL.

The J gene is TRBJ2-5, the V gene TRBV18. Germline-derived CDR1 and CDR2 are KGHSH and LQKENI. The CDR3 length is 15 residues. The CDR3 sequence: CASSPISGTKETQYF. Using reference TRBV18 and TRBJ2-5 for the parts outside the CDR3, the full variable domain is NAGVMQNPRHLVRRRGQEARLRCSPMKGHSHVYWYRQLPEEGLKFMVYLQKENIIDESGMPKERFSAEFPKEGPSILRIQQVVRGDSAAYFCASSPISGTKETQYFGPGTRLLVL.

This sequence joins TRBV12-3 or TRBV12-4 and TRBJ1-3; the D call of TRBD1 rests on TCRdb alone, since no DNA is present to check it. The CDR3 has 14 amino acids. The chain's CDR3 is CASSFGQGTNTIYF.

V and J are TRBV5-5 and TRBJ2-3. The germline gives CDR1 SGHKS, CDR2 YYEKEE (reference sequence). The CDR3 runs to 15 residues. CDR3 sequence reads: CASSLPRLSTDTQYF.

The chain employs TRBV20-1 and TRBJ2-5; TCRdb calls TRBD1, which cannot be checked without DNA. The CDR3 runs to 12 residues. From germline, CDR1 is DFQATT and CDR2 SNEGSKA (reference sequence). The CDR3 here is CSAGGGRETQYF.

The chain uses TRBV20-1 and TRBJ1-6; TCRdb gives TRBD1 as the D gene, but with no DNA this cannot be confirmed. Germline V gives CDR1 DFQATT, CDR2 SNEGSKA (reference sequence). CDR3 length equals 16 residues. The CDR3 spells CSARKDSVGYNSPLHF.

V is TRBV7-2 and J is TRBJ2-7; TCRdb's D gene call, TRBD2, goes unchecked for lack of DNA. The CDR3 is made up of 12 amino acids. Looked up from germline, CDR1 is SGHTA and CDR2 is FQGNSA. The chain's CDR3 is CASSSLLLSQYF.

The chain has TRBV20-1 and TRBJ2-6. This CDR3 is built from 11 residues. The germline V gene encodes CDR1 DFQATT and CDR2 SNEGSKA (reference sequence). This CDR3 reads CSATGANVLTF.

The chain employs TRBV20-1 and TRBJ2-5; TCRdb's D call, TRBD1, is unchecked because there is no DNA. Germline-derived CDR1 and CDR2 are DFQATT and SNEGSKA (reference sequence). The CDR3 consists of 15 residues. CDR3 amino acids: CSARDFLRGEETQYF.

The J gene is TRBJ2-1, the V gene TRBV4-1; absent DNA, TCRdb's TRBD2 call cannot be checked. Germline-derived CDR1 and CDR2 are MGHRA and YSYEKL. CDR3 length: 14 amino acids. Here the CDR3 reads CASSPSELSTGQFF.